These 23 T cell receptor beta chains share one sample of origin, sequenced in a study of identical twins. TCRdb ran MiXCR on the 5' RACE reads and lists one entry per CDR3 protein. This sample has roughly 1.6 million distinct CDR3 sequences; 32% occur once, and the top ten carry 0.27%. Sequencing input: cord blood. Receptors originate from a newborn girl in good health.

Only a few counts were recorded for this clonotype. The chain couples TRBV29-1 to TRBJ1-4, with 10 nucleotides matching TRBD1. The CDR3 spans 12 residues. CDR1 and CDR2 (germline): SQVTM, ANQGSEA. V shed 7 bases, J shed 7 bases, and the junction held 3 bases outside the gene matches. CDR3 coding DNA: TGCAGCGGACAGGGGGCAGGTGAAAAACTGTTTTTT. Translated: CSGQGAGEKLFF.

There are a few counts of this clonotype. The V call is TRBV5-1, the J call TRBJ2-1; 7 nucleotides match TRBD2. The V gene's germline CDR1 is SGHRS and CDR2 YFSETQ. Germline trimming cut 2 bases from V and 5 bases from J; bases unmatched to any gene: 7. This CDR3 region has 15 residues. For the CDR3, the DNA is TGCGCCAGCAGCTTAAATAGCGGGTTTCACAATGAGCAGTTCTTC. Translated, it gives CASSLNSGFHNEQFF. Drawing the rest from reference TRBV5-1 and TRBJ2-1, the complete variable domain is KAGVTQTPRYLIKTRGQQVTLSCSPISGHRSVSWYQQTPGQGLQFLFEYFSETQRNKGNFPGRFSGRQFSNSRSEMNVSTLELGDSALYLCASSLNSGFHNEQFFGPGTRLTVL.

Concerning this clonotype itself: Being one base from a much bigger clone, this may be a read error. The V gene is TRBV12-3 or TRBV12-4, the J gene TRBJ2-1, with 14 bases identical to TRBD2. The CDR3 consists of 16 residues. This CDR3 is CASGLAGTSGRNEQFF. Written as DNA, the CDR3 is TGTGCCAGCGGTTTAGCCGGGACTAGCGGGAGAAATGAGCAGTTCTTC.

The genes are TRBV7-9 and TRBJ1-1; weak D call: TRBD1 (5 bases). Trimming removed 0 bases from V and 11 bases from J, with 13 bases in between. This CDR3 has 13 amino acids. Germline CDR1 SEHNR, CDR2 FQNEAQ (reference sequence). Written as DNA, the CDR3 is TGTGCCAGCAGCTTAGCGGGGCCTTTTGTCGCTTTCTTT. This gives the protein CASSLAGPFVAFF.

The genes are TRBV20-1 and TRBJ1-3, with a weak D call TRBD1 (5 bases). CDR3 length equals 14 residues. Trimming cost V 0 bases and J 1 base, with 7 bases left between them. Per the germline V gene, CDR1 is DFQATT and CDR2 is SNEGSKA (reference sequence). CDR3 loop: CSARDSGSGNTIYF. CDR3 nucleotides: TGCAGTGCTAGAGATTCAGGGTCTGGAAACACCATATATTTT.

CDR3 loop: CASSLDRVAGYTF. CDR3 sequence (DNA): TGTGCCAGCAGCCTAGACAGGGTTGCTGGCTACACCTTC. V is TRBV28 and J is TRBJ1-2, with 7 bases that match TRBD1. Trimming removed 6 bases from V and 7 bases from J; junction bases left unmatched: 8. From germline, CDR1 is MDHEN and CDR2 SYDVKM. This CDR3 is built from 13 residues.

The V call is TRBV20-1, the J call TRBJ1-1; TRBD1 might be the D (5 bases). The CDR3 extends over 14 amino acids. V was clipped by 1 base and J by 3 bases, with 12 bases between them. From germline, CDR1 is DFQATT and CDR2 SNEGSKA (reference sequence). Here the CDR3 reads CSARVGGMDTEAFF. The DNA for the CDR3 is TGCAGTGCTAGAGTTGGGGGAATGGACACTGAAGCTTTCTTT.

V is TRBV4-2 and J is TRBJ2-5; 7 bases fit TRBD1. V was pared by 1 base and J by 5 bases, with 7 bases of the junction left unmatched. Per the germline V gene, CDR1 is LGHNA and CDR2 is YNFKEQ. The CDR3 length is 15 residues. The CDR3: CASSQGDRDYETQYF. The DNA of the CDR3 is TGTGCCAGCAGCCAAGGTGACAGGGATTATGAGACCCAGTACTTC.

The sample holds many counts of this clonotype. DNA for the CDR3: TGCAGTGCTCACAGACTAGCGGTTGCCCCTCTAGCCAAAAACATTCAGTACTTC. This codes for CSAHRLAVAPLAKNIQYF. V is TRBV20-1 and J is TRBJ2-4; 9 bases are a match to TRBD2. After removal of 5 bases from V and 0 bases from J, the junction contained 14 bases not matched to a gene. The CDR3 is 18 residues long. Germline CDR1 and CDR2: DFQATT and SNEGSKA (reference sequence).

This clonotype has more than one count but fewer than ten. The gene calls are TRBV20-1 and TRBJ2-3; the D gene could be TRBD1 or TRBD2 (5 bases each). The CDR3 contains 14 residues. Germline values: CDR1 DFQATT, CDR2 SNEGSKA (reference sequence). The ends were cut back, 4 bases at V and 1 base at J, with 12 bases in the middle. The CDR3 sequence is CSATPGPGTDTQYF. CDR3 bases: TGCAGTGCTACTCCGGGACCTGGCACAGATACGCAGTATTTT.

The chain recombines TRBV27 with TRBJ1-5; D gene ambiguous. With 8 bases removed from V and 7 bases from J, the gap between germline ends came to 15 bases. The germline CDR1 and CDR2 sequences are MNHEY and SMNVEV (reference sequence). The CDR3 sequence is 13 residues long. The CDR3 DNA reads as TGTGCCAGCGGAGGTGCGGGTAGCCAGCCCCAGCATTTT. This encodes CASGGAGSQPQHF.

This clonotype occurred many times. The rearrangement joins TRBV25-1 to TRBJ2-7, with no clear D. The CDR3 runs 12 residues. CDR1 and CDR2 from the germline V gene are MGHDK and SYGVNS. V gave up 2 bases and J gave up 4 bases, with 6 bases separating them. This CDR3 is CASSEGQYEQYF. CDR3 nucleotides: TGTGCCAGCAGTGAAGGCCAGTACGAGCAGTACTTC.

This chain connects TRBV10-3 to TRBJ1-2; possibly TRBD1 for D (6 bases). V dropped 11 bases and J dropped 3 bases, with 16 bases sitting between them. CDR1 and CDR2 from the germline V gene are ENHRY and SYGVKD. There are 13 residues in the CDR3. The CDR3 sequence: CAFSQGSDYGYTF. CDR3 bases: TGTGCCTTTTCACAGGGAAGTGACTATGGCTACACCTTC.

The rearrangement links TRBV20-1 to TRBJ2-3; perhaps D is TRBD1 or TRBD2 (6 bases each). The V gene's germline CDR1 is DFQATT and CDR2 SNEGSKA (reference sequence). This CDR3 is 13 amino acids long. The V end lost 1 base, the J end lost 4 bases, and 9 bases lay between the germline ends. The CDR3 is CSARVGGPDTQYF. DNA of the CDR3: TGCAGTGCTAGAGTTGGGGGGCCAGATACGCAGTATTTT.

The rearrangement uses TRBV6-1 and TRBJ2-5, with 10 bases identical to TRBD2. The V gene end was trimmed by 7 bases and the J gene end by 5 bases; junction bases not matched to a gene: 4. The CDR3 contains 13 residues. The germline CDR1 and CDR2 sequences are MNHNS and SASEGT. DNA of the CDR3: TGTGCCAGCACAGAGCGGGGGGGTGAGACCCAGTACTTC. Protein product: CASTERGGETQYF.

The rearrangement links TRBV4-1 to TRBJ2-2; D unclear. From germline, CDR1 is MGHRA and CDR2 YSYEKL. This CDR3 contains 15 residues. V lost 1 base and J lost 2, with 8 bases in between. The chain's CDR3 is CASSQVVHNTGELFF. The CDR3 nucleotides are TGCGCCAGCAGCCAAGTCGTGCATAACACCGGGGAGCTGTTTTTT.

In this sample, this clonotype turned up a few times. In DNA, the CDR3 is TGCGCCAGCAGCTTGGGGACTAGCGGGAGGAATGAGCAGTACTTC. This sequence encodes CASSLGTSGRNEQYF. V gene TRBV5-1 combines with J gene TRBJ2-7; 14 bases are shared with TRBD2. Germline-derived CDR1 and CDR2 are SGHRS and YFSETQ. There are 15 residues in the CDR3. The V and J ends lost 0 bases and 7 bases, in that order; junction bases with no gene match: 3.

This chain joins TRBV27 and TRBJ1-2, with D possibly matching TRBD1 (5 bases). Trimming left V 2 bases short and J 4 bases short, with 20 bases between. The germline V gene has CDR1 MNHEY and CDR2 SMNVEV (reference sequence). The CDR3 has 17 residues. CDR3 amino acids: CASSLSPGGDLTYGYTF. The CDR3 coding sequence is TGTGCCAGCAGTTTAAGCCCAGGAGGGGACCTAACCTATGGCTACACCTTC.

The chain is built from TRBV19 and TRBJ2-4; the D call may be TRBD1 or TRBD2 (5 bases each). CDR1 LNHDA and CDR2 SQIVND come from the germline V gene (reference sequence). This CDR3 contains 13 residues. Trimming took off 7 bases at V and 6 bases at J, with 13 bases between the two ends. CDR3 amino acids: CASTTRDGNIQYF. In nucleotides, the CDR3 is TGTGCCAGTACGACCCGGGACGGAAACATTCAGTACTTC.

This clonotype was picked up a small number of times. The rearrangement uses TRBV2 and TRBJ1-6; D may be TRBD1 (6 bases). Between the trimmed V and J ends, which lost 8 bases and 8 bases, there was a span of 19 bases. Germline V gene sequence: CDR1 SNHLY, CDR2 FYNNEI. This CDR3 has 15 amino acids. In nucleotides, the CDR3 is TGTGCCAGCCGAGTCAGGGGCCGAGGGTATTCACCCCTCCACTTT. This translates into CASRVRGRGYSPLHF.

This sequence joins TRBV25-1 and TRBJ2-1, with D tentatively TRBD1 (6 bases). Trimming shortened V by 2 bases and J by 2 bases, and 10 bases separated the two germline ends. CDR3 length: 15 amino acids. The germline V gene has CDR1 MGHDK and CDR2 SYGVNS. The CDR3 DNA reads TGTGCCAGCAGTGAACTGGGGACAACCTACAATGAGCAGTTCTTC. Protein: CASSELGTTYNEQFF.

The chain links TRBV10-3 to TRBJ2-7; D might be TRBD2 (5 bases). Germline V CDR1 and CDR2: ENHRY, SYGVKD. The CDR3 extends over 16 amino acids. V lost 0 bases, J lost 4 bases, and 16 bases lay in between. The CDR3 loop is CAISESASYVVYEQYF. CDR3 nucleotides: TGTGCCATCAGTGAGTCCGCTAGCTACGTAGTATACGAGCAGTACTTC.

This sequence joins TRBV6-1 and TRBJ2-7, with D unclear. The V end lost 4 bases, the J end lost 7 bases, and 14 bases lay between the germline ends. Germline-derived CDR1 and CDR2 are MNHNS and SASEGT. The CDR3 covers 13 residues. Written as DNA, the CDR3 is TGTGCCAGCAGTGTTGCGTCCCCCTGGGAGCAGTACTTC. Translating gives CASSVASPWEQYF.